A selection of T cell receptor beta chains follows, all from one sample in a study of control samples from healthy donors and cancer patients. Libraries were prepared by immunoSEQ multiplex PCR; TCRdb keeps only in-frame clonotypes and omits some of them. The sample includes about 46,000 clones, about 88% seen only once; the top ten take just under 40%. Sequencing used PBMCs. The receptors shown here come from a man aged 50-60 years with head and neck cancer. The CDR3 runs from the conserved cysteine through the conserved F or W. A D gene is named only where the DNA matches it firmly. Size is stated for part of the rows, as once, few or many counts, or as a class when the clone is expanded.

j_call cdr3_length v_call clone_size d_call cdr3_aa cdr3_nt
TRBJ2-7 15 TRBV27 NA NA CASSTKGGGSYEQYF TGTGCCAGCAGTACAAAAGGGGGAGGCTCCTACGAGCAGTACTTC
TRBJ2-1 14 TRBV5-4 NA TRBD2 CASKPGLERDEQFF TGTGCCAGCAAACCGGGACTAGAGAGGGATGAGCAGTTCTTC
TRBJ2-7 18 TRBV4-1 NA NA CASSQDITGPVGAYEQYF TGCGCCAGCAGCCAAGATATCACAGGCCCAGTCGGAGCATACGAGCAGTACTTC
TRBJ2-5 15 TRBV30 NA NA CAWTPQGTVQETQYF TGTGCCTGGACCCCGCAAGGGACTGTTCAAGAGACCCAGTACTTC
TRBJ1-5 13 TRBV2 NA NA CASRETGSEPQHF TGTGCCAGCAGGGAAACAGGGTCGGAGCCCCAGCATTTT
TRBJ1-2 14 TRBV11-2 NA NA CASSLTGGNYGYTF TGTGCCAGCAGCTTAACTGGGGGCAACTATGGCTACACCTTC
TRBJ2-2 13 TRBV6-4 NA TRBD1 CASGTGNTGELFF TGTGCCAGCGGGACAGGGAACACCGGGGAGCTGTTTTTT
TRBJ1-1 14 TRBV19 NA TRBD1 CASKRDRENTEAFF TGTGCCAGTAAGAGGGACAGGGAGAACACTGAAGCTTTCTTT
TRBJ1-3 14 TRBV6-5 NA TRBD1 CASRGTAGGNTIYF TGTGCCAGCAGGGGGACAGCGGGGGGAAACACCATATATTTT
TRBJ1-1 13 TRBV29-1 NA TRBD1 CSAQTGVGTEAFF TGCAGCGCTCAGACAGGGGTAGGCACTGAAGCTTTCTTT
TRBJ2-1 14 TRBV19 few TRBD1 CASSAGGDYNEQFF TGTGCCAGTAGTGCAGGGGGTGACTACAATGAGCAGTTCTTC
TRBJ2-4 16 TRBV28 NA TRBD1 CASSRDRGGAKNIQYF TGTGCCAGCAGTCGAGACAGGGGGGGAGCCAAAAACATTCAGTACTTC
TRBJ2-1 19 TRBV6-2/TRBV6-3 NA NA CASSYTTGRSSSSYNEQFF TGTGCCAGCAGTTATACGACAGGTCGATCATCGAGCTCCTACAATGAGCAGTTCTTC
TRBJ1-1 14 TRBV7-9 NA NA CASSLVGGVTEAFF TGTGCCAGCAGCTTAGTGGGGGGCGTCACTGAAGCTTTCTTT
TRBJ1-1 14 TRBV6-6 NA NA CASSYLQGYTEAFF TGTGCCAGCAGTTACCTCCAGGGCTACACTGAAGCTTTCTTT
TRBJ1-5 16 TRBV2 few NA CASSERVSGNNQPQHF TGTGCCAGCAGTGAAAGGGTATCGGGGAATAATCAGCCCCAGCATTTT
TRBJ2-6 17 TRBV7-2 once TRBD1 CASSLRTGGVGANVLTF TGTGCCAGCAGCTTAAGGACAGGGGGCGTTGGGGCCAACGTCCTGACTTTC
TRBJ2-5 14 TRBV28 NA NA CASFPSGLQETQYF TGTGCCAGCTTCCCATCGGGACTTCAAGAGACCCAGTACTTC
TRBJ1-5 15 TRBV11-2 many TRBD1 CASSSLQGANQPQHF TGTGCCAGCAGCTCACTGCAGGGGGCTAATCAGCCCCAGCATTTT
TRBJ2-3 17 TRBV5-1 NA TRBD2 CASSLGSASGGTDTQYF TGCGCCAGCAGCTTGGGGTCGGCTAGCGGGGGCACAGATACGCAGTATTTT
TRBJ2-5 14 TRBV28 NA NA CASNPLPGGKTQYF TGTGCCAGCAATCCGCTTCCCGGTGGGAAGACCCAGTACTTC
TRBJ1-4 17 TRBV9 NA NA CASSVGLGAGSNEKLFF TGTGCCAGCAGCGTAGGGCTCGGCGCAGGCTCTAATGAAAAACTGTTTTTT
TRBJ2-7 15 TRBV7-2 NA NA CASSLAPSTVYEQYF TGTGCCAGCAGCTTAGCCCCCTCGACAGTCTACGAGCAGTACTTC
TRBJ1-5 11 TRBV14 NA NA CASSPRDPSNF TGTGCCAGCAGCCCCCGGGACCCCTCGAATTTT
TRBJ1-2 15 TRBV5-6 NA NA CASSLVWGYSYGYTF TGTGCCAGCAGCTTGGTTTGGGGTTATAGCTATGGCTACACCTTC
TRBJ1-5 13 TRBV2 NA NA CASSEGFDQPQHF TGTGCCAGCAGTGAAGGGTTCGATCAGCCCCAGCATTTT
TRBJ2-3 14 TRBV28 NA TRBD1 CASKSRDRVHTQYF TGTGCCAGTAAGAGCCGGGACAGGGTACATACGCAGTATTTT
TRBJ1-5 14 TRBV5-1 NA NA CASSLEGGNQPQHF TGCGCCAGCAGCTTGGAGGGGGGTAATCAGCCCCAGCATTTT
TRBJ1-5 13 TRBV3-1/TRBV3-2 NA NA CASSQDPRQPQHF TGTGCCAGCAGCCAAGATCCCCGGCAGCCCCAGCATTTT
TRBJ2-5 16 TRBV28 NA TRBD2 CASSFGVAGKQETQYF TGTGCCAGCAGTTTCGGGGTAGCGGGGAAGCAAGAGACCCAGTACTTC
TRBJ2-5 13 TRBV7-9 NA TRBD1 CASSDRVQETQYF TGTGCCAGCAGCGACAGGGTGCAAGAGACCCAGTACTTC
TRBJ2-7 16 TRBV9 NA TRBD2 CASSDSGSAPSYEQYF TGTGCCAGCAGCGATAGCGGGAGCGCTCCTTCCTACGAGCAGTACTTC
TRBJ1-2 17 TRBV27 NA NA CASSLSASRGSIAGYTF TGTGCCAGCAGTTTATCGGCGTCGAGGGGCTCTATTGCTGGCTACACCTTC
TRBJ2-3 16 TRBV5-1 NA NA CASSADSIPSTDTQYF TGCGCCAGCAGCGCGGACAGCATTCCTAGCACAGATACGCAGTATTTT
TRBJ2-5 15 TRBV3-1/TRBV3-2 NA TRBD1 CASSQDGTGRETQYF TGTGCCAGCAGCCAAGATGGGACAGGGCGAGAGACCCAGTACTTC
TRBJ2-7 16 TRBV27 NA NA CASSLSPTSLAYEQYF TGTGCCAGCAGTTTATCGCCCACTAGCCTCGCCTACGAGCAGTACTTC
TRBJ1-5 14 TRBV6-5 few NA CASSYGPGNQPQHF TGTGCCAGCAGTTACGGGCCGGGCAATCAGCCCCAGCATTTT
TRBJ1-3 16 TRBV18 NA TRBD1 CASSPRQQGTGNTIYF TGTGCCAGCTCACCACGACAACAGGGGACTGGAAACACCATATATTTT
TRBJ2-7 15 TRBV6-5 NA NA CASSYARESSYEQYF TGTGCCAGCAGTTACGCCAGAGAAAGCTCCTACGAGCAGTACTTC
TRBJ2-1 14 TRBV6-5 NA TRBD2 CASSPSGSMNEQFF TGTGCCAGCAGTCCTAGCGGGAGTATGAATGAGCAGTTCTTC
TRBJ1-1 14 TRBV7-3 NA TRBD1 CASGAGGVNTEAFF TGTGCCAGCGGCGCAGGGGGCGTGAACACTGAAGCTTTCTTT
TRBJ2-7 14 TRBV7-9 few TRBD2 CASSSGREDGEQYF TGTGCCAGCAGCTCGGGGCGGGAGGATGGCGAGCAGTACTTC
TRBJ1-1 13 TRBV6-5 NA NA CASSPFRNTEAFF TGTGCCAGCAGCCCCTTCAGGAACACTGAAGCTTTCTTT
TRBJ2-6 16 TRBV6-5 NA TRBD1 CASSYTQGAGANVLTF TGTGCCAGCAGTTACACGCAGGGGGCGGGGGCCAACGTCCTGACTTTC
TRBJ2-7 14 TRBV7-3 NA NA CASSLGGASYEQYF TGTGCCAGCAGCTTAGGGGGCGCTTCCTACGAGCAGTACTTC
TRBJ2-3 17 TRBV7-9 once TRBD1 CASSPAVGQGATDTQYF TGTGCCAGCAGCCCGGCCGTGGGACAGGGGGCCACAGATACGCAGTATTTT
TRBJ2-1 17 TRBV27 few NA CASSLLIRGPANNEQFF TGTGCCAGCAGTTTACTCATACGGGGGCCAGCTAACAATGAGCAGTTCTTC
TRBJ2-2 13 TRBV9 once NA CASSVVGNGELFF TGTGCCAGCAGCGTGGTAGGGAACGGGGAGCTGTTTTTT
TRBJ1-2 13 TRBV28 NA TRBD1 CASSSVRDRARTF TGTGCCAGCAGCTCCGTCCGGGACAGGGCGCGTACCTTC
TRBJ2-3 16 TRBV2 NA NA CASSETGGISTDTQYF TGTGCCAGCAGTGAAACGGGCGGGATAAGCACAGATACGCAGTATTTT